What follows are 10 T cell receptor beta chains derived from one specimen sequenced in a study of T-cell reconstitution after alpha-beta-depleted transplantation in children. Unique molecular identifiers featured in how the TCRbeta library was prepared. From the PCR reads, TCRdb called clonotypes with MiXCR, one entry per CDR3 protein. The profile shows roughly 300,000 distinct CDR3 sequences, 9.9% of them singletons. Sequenced here: PBMCs from the stem cell graft donor, sampled from the stem cell graft. The receptors stem from a human donor who donated a stem cell graft to a child with SCID.

The V and J genes are TRBV7-8 and TRBJ2-7; D gene ambiguous. Germline-derived CDR1 and CDR2 are SGHVS and FQNEAQ. The V gene lost 3 bases and the J gene lost 0 bases, with 9 bases spanning the gap. This CDR3 region has 14 residues. The CDR3 loop reads CASSFRSSSYEQYF. CDR3 coding DNA: TGTGCCAGCAGCTTCCGAAGTAGCTCCTACGAGCAGTACTTC.

There are a few counts of this clonotype. This sequence joins TRBV5-1 and TRBJ2-7, with D perhaps TRBD2 (6 bases). This CDR3 is built from 15 residues. The germline V gene encodes CDR1 SGHRS and CDR2 YFSETQ. V was trimmed by 3 bases and J by 7 bases, leaving 20 bases between them. The CDR3 sequence: CASSSFGEDIREQYF. CDR3 bases: TGCGCCAGCAGCTCCTTCGGGGAGGATATACGGGAGCAGTACTTC.

This CDR3 is CASSVGVGGTEAFF. Written as DNA, the CDR3 is TGTGCCAGCAGTGTGGGCGTGGGGGGCACTGAAGCTTTCTTT. V usage is TRBV2 and J usage is TRBJ1-1; D might be TRBD1 (5 bases). The CDR3 spans 14 residues. The V gene lost 4 bases and the J gene lost 4 bases, with 13 bases spanning the gap. Germline assignment: CDR1 SNHLY and CDR2 FYNNEI.

This clonotype turned up a few times. The rearrangement links TRBV12-3 or TRBV12-4 to TRBJ2-1, with a possible D match to TRBD2 (6 bases). Trimming removed 3 bases at V and 9 bases at J, with 12 bases between. CDR3 length equals 13 residues. CDR3 region: CASSLIRESEQFF. In nucleotides, the CDR3 is TGTGCCAGCAGTTTGATTCGGGAGTCTGAGCAGTTCTTC.

This clonotype was observed a handful of times. V usage is TRBV20-1 and J usage is TRBJ2-5, with no clear D. CDR3 length: 11 amino acids. V lost 2 bases and J 7 bases, leaving 8 bases between the germline ends. Germline V gene sequence: CDR1 DFQATT, CDR2 SNEGSKA (reference sequence). In nucleotides, the CDR3 is TGCAGTGCTAGACCCAAGTTGACCCAGTACTTC. It specifies CSARPKLTQYF.

This clonotype was seen a few times. This rearrangement joins TRBV2 to TRBJ2-3; TRBD1 or TRBD2 may be the D gene (5 bases each). The CDR3 runs to 16 residues. Germline V gene lookup returns CDR1 SNHLY and CDR2 FYNNEI. V lost 6 bases and J 2 bases, leaving 18 bases between the germline ends. As DNA, the CDR3 is TGTGCCAGCAGAGCACAAGGGACGGTTATCACAGATACGCAGTATTTT. It yields the protein CASRAQGTVITDTQYF.

This clonotype showed up many times. This chain joins TRBV12-3 or TRBV12-4 and TRBJ1-5, with D hard to call. This CDR3 is built from 13 residues. V was shortened by 6 bases and J by 5 bases, with 11 bases between the two germline ends. The CDR3 DNA follows: TGTGCCAGCAGGCGAGGGTATGATCAGCCCCAGCATTTT. It translates to CASRRGYDQPQHF.

V gene TRBV20-1 combines with J gene TRBJ2-7, with 10 bases fitting TRBD1. The length of the CDR3 is 13 residues. Germline V CDR1 and CDR2: DFQATT, SNEGSKA (reference sequence). V shed 6 bases, J shed 3 bases, and the junction held 5 bases outside the gene matches. The CDR3 loop is CSAGTGVIYEQYF. The CDR3 nucleotides read TGCAGTGCCGGGACAGGGGTTATCTACGAGCAGTACTTC.

CDR3 residues: CASSLQGSLTDTQYF. CDR3 in DNA: TGTGCCAGCAGCTTACAGGGGTCGTTGACAGATACGCAGTATTTT. This sequence joins TRBV7-3 and TRBJ2-3; a weak D match, TRBD1 (6 bases). V gave up 2 bases and J gave up 3 bases, with 12 bases separating them. This CDR3 is 15 amino acids long. In germline, CDR1 is SGHTA, CDR2 FQGTGA.

In this sample, this clonotype turned up a few times. The chain links TRBV4-1 to TRBJ2-5, with 7 nucleotides matching TRBD2. The CDR3 has 16 residues. The germline CDR1 and CDR2 sequences are MGHRA and YSYEKL. The junction had 9 bases not matched to a gene; V was cut back by 0 bases and J by 5 bases. The CDR3 reads CASSQEGRGGRETQYF. CDR3 coding DNA: TGCGCCAGCAGCCAAGAAGGGAGGGGTGGTAGGGAGACCCAGTACTTC.